This T cell receptor beta chain was captured by sequencing in a study of T cell clones after liver transplantation. As for the study in general: Tolerant meant at least one year fully off immunosuppression without liver enzymes above twice normal.

This CDR3 comprises 14 residues. Germline assignment: CDR1 LNHDA and CDR2 SQIVND (reference sequence). V dropped 3 bases and J dropped 2 bases, with 8 bases sitting between them. Here immunoSEQ multiplex PCR was the method, and the copy in TCRdb shows in-frame clones only, minus some. The sample lists 55,000 to 75,000 clones, approximately 70% occurring once. This material consisted of CD4+ T cells from blood, taken at the approximately 15-month timepoint. The rearrangement uses TRBV19 and TRBJ1-5; no clear D gene. This sequence was found in a human patient who received a liver transplant. Some T cells may be transferred from the graft donor. CDR3 DNA: TGTGCCAGTAGTATGGGCCAGGGCAATCAGCCCCAGCATTTT. The encoded protein is CASSMGQGNQPQHF. Full variable domain (rest looked up from reference TRBV19 and TRBJ1-5): DGGITQSPKYLFRKEGQNVTLSCEQNLNHDAMYWYRQDPGQGLRLIYYSQIVNDFQKGDIAEGYSVSREKKESFPLTVTSAQKNPTAFYLCASSMGQGNQPQHFGDGTRLSIL.